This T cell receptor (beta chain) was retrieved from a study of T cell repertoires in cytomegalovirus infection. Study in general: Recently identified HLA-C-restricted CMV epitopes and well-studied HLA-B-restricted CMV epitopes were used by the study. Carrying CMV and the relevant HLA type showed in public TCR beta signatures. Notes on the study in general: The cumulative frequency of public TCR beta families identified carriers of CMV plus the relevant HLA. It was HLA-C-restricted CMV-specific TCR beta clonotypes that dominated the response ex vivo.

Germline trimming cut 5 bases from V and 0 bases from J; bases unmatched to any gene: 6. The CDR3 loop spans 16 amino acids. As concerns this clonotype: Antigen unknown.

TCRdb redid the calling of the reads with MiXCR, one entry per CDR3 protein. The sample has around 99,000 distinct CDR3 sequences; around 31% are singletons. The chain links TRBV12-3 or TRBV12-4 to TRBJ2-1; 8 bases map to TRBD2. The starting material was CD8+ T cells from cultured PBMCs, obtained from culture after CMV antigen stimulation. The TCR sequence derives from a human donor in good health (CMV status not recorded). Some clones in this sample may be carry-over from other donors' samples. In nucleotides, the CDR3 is TGTGCCAGCAGTCCACAGCGGGGGAGCTCCTACAATGAGCAGTTCTTC. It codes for CASSPQRGSSYNEQFF.